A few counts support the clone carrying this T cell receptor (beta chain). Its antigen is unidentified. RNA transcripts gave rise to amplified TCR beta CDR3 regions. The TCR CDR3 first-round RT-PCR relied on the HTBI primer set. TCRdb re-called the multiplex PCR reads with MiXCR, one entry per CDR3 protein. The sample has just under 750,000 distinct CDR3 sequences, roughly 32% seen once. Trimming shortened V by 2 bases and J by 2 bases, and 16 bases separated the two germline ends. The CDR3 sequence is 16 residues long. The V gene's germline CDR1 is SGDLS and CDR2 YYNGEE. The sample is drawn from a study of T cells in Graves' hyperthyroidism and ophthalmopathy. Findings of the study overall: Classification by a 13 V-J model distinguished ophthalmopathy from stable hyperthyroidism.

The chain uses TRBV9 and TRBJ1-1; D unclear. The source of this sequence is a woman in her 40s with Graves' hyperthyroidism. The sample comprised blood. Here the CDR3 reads CASSVDFGIPNTEAFF. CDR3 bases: TGTGCCAGCAGCGTGGACTTTGGAATTCCCAACACTGAAGCTTTCTTT.